The present T cell receptor (beta chain) was sequenced within a study of cytomegalovirus exposure and HLA in healthy donors. For the study at large: The Caucasian-associated ancestry cluster contained approximately 81% of the 398 genotyped donors.

In the case of this clone: Antigen: not known.

Both 60 Vbeta primers and 13 Jbeta primers went into the PCR. Libraries were prepared by immunoSEQ multiplex PCR; TCRdb keeps only in-frame clonotypes and omits some of them. This sample carries under 200,000 clones, with approximately 6.9% going to the ten biggest clones. Study observations and caveats: Cytomegalovirus association was assigned to approximately 160 TCR beta chains. The authors later linked a missense DCLRE1C variant to TCR beta V- and J-gene trimming. The authors confirmed in vitro that three CMV-associated chains were specific for CMV antigens.

The TCR comes from a man aged 25-45 years in good health and CMV-seronegative. The sample comprised PBMCs.

In DNA, the CDR3 is TGCGCCAGCAGCTGGATAGGGGACTACAATGAGCAGTTCTTC. It translates to CASSWIGDYNEQFF. V usage is TRBV5-1 and J usage is TRBJ2-1; the D gene is possibly TRBD1 (5 bases). The V and J ends lost 3 bases and 3 bases respectively, with 10 bases between them. This CDR3 comprises 14 residues. The germline CDR1 and CDR2 sequences are SGHRS and YFSETQ.